The 21 T cell receptor beta chains given below trace back to one sample, sequenced in a study of blood T cell repertoires in COVID-19. Measured with immunoSEQ multiplex PCR; TCRdb has only the in-frame clones, and not every one. The table records around 160,000 clones, around nine tenths of them present only once. What was sequenced was peripheral blood. Every receptor here comes from a woman between 65 and 79 years old with COVID-19, enrolled during active disease.

This rearrangement joins TRBV19 to TRBJ2-1; the D gene is possibly TRBD2 (6 bases). Trimming cost V 6 bases and J 5 bases, with 20 bases left between them. The V gene's germline CDR1 is LNHDA and CDR2 SQIVND (reference sequence). CDR3 size: 16 residues. CDR3 in DNA: TGTGCCAGTAGCCGAACGATAGCGGAAATGAACAATGAGCAGTTCTTC. Its translation: CASSRTIAEMNNEQFF.

The chain combines TRBV14 with TRBJ1-4, with 8 bases lining up with TRBD1. Per germline, CDR1 SGHDN and CDR2 FVKESK. V lost 1 base to trimming and J lost 8 bases; unmatched junction nucleotides: 6. The CDR3 covers 15 residues. The CDR3 spells CASSQGTGSVEKLFF. The CDR3 region has the DNA TGTGCCAGCAGCCAAGGGACAGGGTCAGTGGAAAAACTGTTTTTT.

The V call is TRBV15, the J call TRBJ1-5; the match to TRBD1 covers 9 bases. The CDR3 runs 15 residues. Trimming took 5 bases from V and 4 from J; bases not matched to a gene: 6. Germline CDR1 and CDR2: LNHNV and YYDKDF (reference sequence). CDR3 protein: CATSEGTGKNQPQHF. For the CDR3, the DNA is TGTGCCACCAGCGAAGGGACAGGGAAAAATCAGCCCCAGCATTTT.

V and J are TRBV2 and TRBJ2-5; the D gene is possibly TRBD2 (5 bases). The germline CDR1 and CDR2 sequences are SNHLY and FYNNEI. V was pared by 3 bases and J by 5 bases, with 10 bases between. This CDR3 contains 13 residues. For the CDR3, the DNA is TGTGCCAGCAGTGACACGAGGAGGGAGACCCAGTACTTC. Translating it yields CASSDTRRETQYF.

The chain combines TRBV28 with TRBJ2-5, with TRBD2 matching 7 bases. From germline, CDR1 is MDHEN and CDR2 SYDVKM. J was trimmed by 2 bases and V by 5 bases; bases with no gene match: 5. The CDR3 covers 14 residues. CDR3 in amino acids: CASSGGTTQETQYF. The DNA for the CDR3 is TGTGCCAGCAGTGGCGGGACTACACAAGAGACCCAGTACTTC.

The chain has TRBV3-1 (or the pseudogene TRBV3-2) and TRBJ2-3; 8 bases are shared with TRBD2. J was trimmed by 4 bases and V by 4 bases; bases with no gene match: 7. From germline, CDR1 is LGHDT and CDR2 YNNKEL (reference sequence). This CDR3 has 15 residues. For the CDR3, the DNA is TGTGCCAGCAGCCGCCTGGGACTAGTTTCAGATACGCAGTATTTT. Translating gives CASSRLGLVSDTQYF.

The V and J genes are TRBV11-1 and TRBJ2-5; D gene uncertain. Looked up from germline, CDR1 is SGHAT and CDR2 is FQDESV (reference sequence). The CDR3 sequence is 12 residues long. The ends were cut back, 5 bases at V and 6 bases at J, with 10 bases in the middle. The CDR3 nucleotides are TGTGCCAGCAGCCCCGTTAGAAAGACCCAGTACTTC. Residues: CASSPVRKTQYF.

V and J are TRBV7-3 and TRBJ1-1; no firm D call. The V and J ends lost 5 bases and 1 base respectively, with 8 bases between them. Germline V gene lookup returns CDR1 SGHTA and CDR2 FQGTGA. The CDR3 length is 13 residues. The DNA of the CDR3 is TGTGCCAGCAGCCCGGGATGGAACACTGAAGCTTTCTTT. Translating gives CASSPGWNTEAFF. Full variable domain (missing parts from reference TRBV7-3 and TRBJ1-1): GAGVSQTPSNKVTEKGKYVELRCDPISGHTALYWYRQSLGQGPEFLIYFQGTGAADDSGLPNDRFFAVRPEGSVSTLKIQRTERGDSAVYLCASSPGWNTEAFFGQGTRLTVV.

V usage is TRBV27 and J usage is TRBJ2-7; D uncertain. The V end lost 2 bases, the J end lost 1 base, and 9 bases lay between the germline ends. The length of the CDR3 is 14 residues. Germline CDR1 MNHEY, CDR2 SMNVEV (reference sequence). For the CDR3, the DNA is TGTGCCAGCAGTTTAGTGGGCAAGTCCTACGAGCAGTACTTC. As protein: CASSLVGKSYEQYF.

V and J are TRBV11-1 and TRBJ1-1; D not resolved. CDR1 is SGHAT, CDR2 FQDESV, per germline (reference sequence). V was pared by 2 bases and J by 11 bases, with 18 bases between. The CDR3 extends over 14 amino acids. CDR3 DNA sequence: TGTGCCAGCAGCTTAAGGCGGGGTGCCGTGGAGGCTTTCTTT. As protein: CASSLRRGAVEAFF.

The rearrangement links TRBV6-5 to TRBJ1-1; TRBD1 is a possible D gene (5 bases). Germline CDR1 is MNHEY and CDR2 is SVGAGI. The CDR3 totals 14 residues. V shed 6 bases and J shed 1 base, with 12 bases lying between them. Here the CDR3 DNA reads TGTGCCAGCAGAAAGGCAGGGAAGAACACTGAAGCTTTCTTT. Protein product: CASRKAGKNTEAFF.

The chain employs TRBV25-1 and TRBJ1-3, with D possibly TRBD1 on 5 matching bases. CDR3 size: 14 residues. V lost 9 bases, J lost 0 bases, and 12 bases lay in between. Germline V gene data show CDR1 as MGHDK and CDR2 as SYGVNS. The CDR3 DNA follows: TGTGCCAGTAGGGACTCTTTCTCTGGAAACACCATATATTTT. Translated: CASRDSFSGNTIYF.

The chain joins TRBV19 to TRBJ1-5; 7 bases line up with TRBD1. Germline lookup yields CDR1 LNHDA and CDR2 SQIVND (reference sequence). The ends lost 5 bases at V and 4 bases at J; junction bases unmatched: 8. The CDR3 length is 15 residues. The CDR3 sequence is CASSRRDSLNQPQHF. For the CDR3, the DNA is TGTGCCAGTAGTCGCCGGGACAGCCTAAATCAGCCCCAGCATTTT.

This sequence joins TRBV2 and TRBJ2-5; maybe TRBD2 (5 bases). V was clipped by 3 bases and J by 7 bases, with 6 bases between them. Germline V gene data show CDR1 as SNHLY and CDR2 as FYNNEI. This CDR3 has 11 residues. The CDR3 loop reads CASSDRGTQYF. CDR3 nucleotide sequence: TGTGCCAGCAGTGATCGGGGGACCCAGTACTTC.

V and J are TRBV5-4 and TRBJ1-1; the D gene is possibly TRBD1 (5 bases). The CDR3 loop spans 14 amino acids. Trimming left V 0 bases short and J 5 bases short, with 11 bases between. The germline V gene has CDR1 SGHNT and CDR2 YYREEE (reference sequence). In DNA, the CDR3 is TGTGCCAGCAGCTTGGAGCAGGGTGGGACTGAAGCTTTCTTT. This translates into CASSLEQGGTEAFF.

The rearrangement uses TRBV12-3 or TRBV12-4 and TRBJ1-5; perhaps TRBD1 as D (5 bases). CDR3 size: 13 residues. V was clipped by 4 bases and J by 3 bases, with 7 bases between them. CDR3 bases: TGTGCCAGCAGTTCAGGGTCCAATCAGCCCCAGCATTTT. Residues: CASSSGSNQPQHF.

The chain uses TRBV30 and TRBJ1-2, with D maybe TRBD1 (6 bases). The CDR3 extends over 14 amino acids. CDR1 GTSNPN and CDR2 SVGIG come from the germline V gene (reference sequence). V shed 7 bases and J shed 7 bases, with 22 bases lying between them. The CDR3 region has the DNA TGTGCCTCCGCCGGGACAATCCCTTCCGGTGGCTACACCTTC. Translating gives CASAGTIPSGGYTF.

The chain uses TRBV27 and TRBJ1-5; 8 bases agree with TRBD1. The CDR3 runs to 18 residues. J was trimmed by 2 bases and V by 2 bases; bases with no gene match: 11. The germline gives CDR1 MNHEY, CDR2 SMNVEV (reference sequence). CDR3 sequence: CASSLRTGGGLGNQPQHF. The CDR3 DNA follows: TGTGCCAGCAGTTTAAGAACAGGGGGGGGATTGGGCAATCAGCCCCAGCATTTT.

The chain couples TRBV28 to TRBJ1-5; D remains unclear. Deletions cut 3 bases from V and 5 bases from J, with 8 bases between. The CDR3 has 13 residues. Per germline, CDR1 MDHEN and CDR2 SYDVKM. The CDR3 DNA sequence: TGTGCCAGCAGTTTTTCACAGTATCAGCCCCAGCATTTT. Translating it yields CASSFSQYQPQHF. Full variable domain (rest looked up from reference TRBV28 and TRBJ1-5): DVKVTQSSRYLVKRTGEKVFLECVQDMDHENMFWYRQDPGLGLRLIYFSYDVKMKEKGDIPEGYSVSREKKERFSLILESASTNQTSMYLCASSFSQYQPQHFGDGTRLSIL.

The chain joins TRBV5-1 to TRBJ2-3, with D perhaps matching TRBD2 (6 bases). The V end lost 0 bases, the J end lost 4 bases, and 15 bases lay between the germline ends. This CDR3 comprises 16 residues. Germline V gene lookup returns CDR1 SGHRS and CDR2 YFSETQ. CDR3 DNA: TGCGCCAGCAGCTTGGTTACGGGGGAGAAGTCAGATACGCAGTATTTT. It codes for CASSLVTGEKSDTQYF.

This clone was observed a few times. The V call is TRBV7-6, the J call TRBJ1-6; 7 bases are shared with TRBD1. CDR1 and CDR2 (germline): SGHVS, FNYEAQ. The CDR3 spans 15 residues. V shed 5 bases and J 4 bases; nucleotides not matched to a gene: 5. CDR3 nucleotides: TGTGCCAGCAGCATGCGGACAGGATATAATTCACCCCTCCACTTT. Translated, it gives CASSMRTGYNSPLHF. The full variable domain, with the rest looked up from reference TRBV7-6 and TRBJ1-6, is GAGVSQSPRYKVTKRGQDVALRCDPISGHVSLYWYRQALGQGPEFLTYFNYEAQQDKSGLPNDRFSAERPEGSISTLTIQRTEQRDSAMYRCASSMRTGYNSPLHFGNGTRLTVT.